Sequencing of this T cell receptor beta chain was carried out in a study of shared clonotypes between healthy human individuals. Study conclusions and caveats: The sharing of 5% to 6.5% of naive CD4 clonotypes was seen across a few donors. Non-shared clonotypes had lower generation probabilities than clonotypes shared by all four sorted-subset donors.

Selected positively for CCR7 and CD45RO-negative, naive CD8 cells excluded terminally differentiated effector memory CD45RA+ cells. All donors qualified as healthy HIV-negative adults and had experienced no recent acute infections or vaccinations. Regarding this clone: Antigen specificity is unknown.

As handled by the study authors: ImmunoSEQ yielded junction-only sequences lacking quality scores, so filtering differed. Sequencing was performed with immunoSEQ multiplex PCR; in TCRdb, only in-frame clones are kept and a portion is missing. From that table come the V and J calls and clone size; the DNA was used to work out D and trimming. The sample lists under 600,000 clones, roughly 98% occurring once. V dropped 5 bases and J dropped 6 bases, with 14 bases sitting between them. Germline V gene data show CDR1 as SEHNR and CDR2 as FQNEAQ (reference sequence). This CDR3 has 14 residues. V and J are TRBV7-9 and TRBJ2-1; a possible D gene is TRBD2 (6 bases). The specimen was naive CD8+ T cells sorted from blood. The sequence came from a man under 40 in good health. CDR3 DNA: TGTGCCAGCAGCCCGGCCCGGAGGGGCAATGAGCAGTTCTTC. This codes for CASSPARRGNEQFF.